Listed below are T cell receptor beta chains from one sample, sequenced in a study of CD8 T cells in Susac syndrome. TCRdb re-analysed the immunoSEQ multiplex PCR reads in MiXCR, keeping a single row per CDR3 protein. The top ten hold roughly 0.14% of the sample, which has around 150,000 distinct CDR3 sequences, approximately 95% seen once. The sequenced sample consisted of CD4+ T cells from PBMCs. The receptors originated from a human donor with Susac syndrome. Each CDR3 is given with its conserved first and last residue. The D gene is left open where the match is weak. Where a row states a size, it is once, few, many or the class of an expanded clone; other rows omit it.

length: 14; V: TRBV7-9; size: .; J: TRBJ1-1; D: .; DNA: TGTGCCAGCAGCCCCGGCTCCCTGAACACTGAAGCTTTCTTT; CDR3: CASSPGSLNTEAFF
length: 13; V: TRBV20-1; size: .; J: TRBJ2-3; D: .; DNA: TGCAGTGCTAGTTGGGCAGCCGTGGATACGCAGTATTTT; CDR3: CSASWAAVDTQYF
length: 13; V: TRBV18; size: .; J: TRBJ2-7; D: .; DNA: TGTGCCAGCCGTGGGGACGTGGGGGACGAGCAGTACTTC; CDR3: CASRGDVGDEQYF
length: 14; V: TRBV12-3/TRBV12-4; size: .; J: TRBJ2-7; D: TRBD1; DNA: TGTGCCAGCAGTCCCTCGGGACAGATTACGAGGGAGTACTTC; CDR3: CASSPSGQITREYF
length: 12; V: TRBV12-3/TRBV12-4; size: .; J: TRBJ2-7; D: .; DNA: TGTGCCAGCGGGGGGACAGCTCGCGAGCAGTACTTC; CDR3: CASGGTAREQYF
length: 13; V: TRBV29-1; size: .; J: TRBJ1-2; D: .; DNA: TGCAGCGTTGTTACCCCTCAATACTATGGCTACACCTTC; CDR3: CSVVTPQYYGYTF
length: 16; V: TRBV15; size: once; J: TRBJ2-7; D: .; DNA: TGTGCCACCAGCAGAGATCAAACGGGAGCAACATACGAGCAGTACTTC; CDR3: CATSRDQTGATYEQYF
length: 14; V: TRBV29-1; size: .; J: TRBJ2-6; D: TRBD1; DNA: TGCAGATCGGGACAGGCAATCAGCCTGGAGGACCTGACTTTC; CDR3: CRSGQAISLEDLTF
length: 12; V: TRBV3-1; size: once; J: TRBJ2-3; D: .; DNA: TGTGCCAGCAGCCAAGCGTCAGATACGCAGTATTTT; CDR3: CASSQASDTQYF
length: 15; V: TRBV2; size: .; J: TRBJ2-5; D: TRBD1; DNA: TGTGCCAGCAGTCCCCGGGACAGGGTTTACGAGACCCAGTACTTC; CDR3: CASSPRDRVYETQYF
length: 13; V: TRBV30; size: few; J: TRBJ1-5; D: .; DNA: TGTGCCTGGAGCACAGGGTTGAATCAGCCCCAGCATTTT; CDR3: CAWSTGLNQPQHF
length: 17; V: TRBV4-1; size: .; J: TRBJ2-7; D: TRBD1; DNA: TGCGCCAGCAGCCAGAGGGGGGGACAGGGCTTCTCCTACGAGCAGTACTTC; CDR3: CASSQRGGQGFSYEQYF
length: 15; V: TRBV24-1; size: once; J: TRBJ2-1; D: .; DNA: TGTGCCACCAGTGATCTAACGGGGGGCGGCAATGAGCAGTTCTTC; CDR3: CATSDLTGGGNEQFF
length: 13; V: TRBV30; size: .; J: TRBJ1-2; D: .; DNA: TGTGCCTGGATCGGAGGGCAGAGCTATGGCTACACCTTC; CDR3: CAWIGGQSYGYTF
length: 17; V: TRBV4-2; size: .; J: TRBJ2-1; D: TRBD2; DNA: TGTGCCAGCAGCCAAGACCTACTAGCGGGAGGAGGCAATGAGCAGTTCTTC; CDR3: CASSQDLLAGGGNEQFF
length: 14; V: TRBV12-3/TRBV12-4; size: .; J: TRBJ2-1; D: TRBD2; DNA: TGTGCCAGCAGGCTAGCGGGAGACTACAATGAGCAGTTCTTC; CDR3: CASRLAGDYNEQFF
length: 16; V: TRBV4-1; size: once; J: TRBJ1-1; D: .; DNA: TGCGCCAGCAGCCCCTCGACAGCACAGATGAACACTGAAGCTTTCTTT; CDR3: CASSPSTAQMNTEAFF
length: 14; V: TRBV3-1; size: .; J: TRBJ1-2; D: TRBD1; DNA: TGTGCCAGCAGCCACCCCACAGGGGTTCGGGGCTACACCTTC; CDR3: CASSHPTGVRGYTF
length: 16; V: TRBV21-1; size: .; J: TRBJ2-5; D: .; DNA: TGTGCCAGCACTAAGGAGAAGGACACAGGGTTGGAGACCCAGTACTTC; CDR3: CASTKEKDTGLETQYF
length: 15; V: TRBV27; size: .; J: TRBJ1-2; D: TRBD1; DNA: TGTGCCAGCAGTCGTCGGGACAGGGGAAACTATGGCTACACCTTC; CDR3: CASSRRDRGNYGYTF
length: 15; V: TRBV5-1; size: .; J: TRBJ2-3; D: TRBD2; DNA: TGCGCCAGCAGACTACTAGCGGGAGGCACAGATACGCAGTATTTT; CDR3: CASRLLAGGTDTQYF
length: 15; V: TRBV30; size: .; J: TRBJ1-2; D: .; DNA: TGTGCCTGGAGTGTATCGGGGGGCTTTGGCTATGGCTACACCTTC; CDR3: CAWSVSGGFGYGYTF
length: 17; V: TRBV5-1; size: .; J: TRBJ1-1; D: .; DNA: TGCGCCAGCAGCGACGAGGGTTGGTTTGCTCGGAACACTGAAGCTTTCTTT; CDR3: CASSDEGWFARNTEAFF
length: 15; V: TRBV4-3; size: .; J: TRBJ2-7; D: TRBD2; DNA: TGCGCCAGCAGCCATCTAGCGGGAGGGCCACAAGAGCAGTACTTC; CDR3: CASSHLAGGPQEQYF
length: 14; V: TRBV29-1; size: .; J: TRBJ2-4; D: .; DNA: TGCAGCGTTGCGGGACAACTAGCCAAAAACATTCAGTACTTC; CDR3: CSVAGQLAKNIQYF
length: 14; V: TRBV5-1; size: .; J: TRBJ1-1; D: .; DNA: TGCGCCAGCAGCTTAAGATCTCTGAACACTGAAGCTTTCTTT; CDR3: CASSLRSLNTEAFF
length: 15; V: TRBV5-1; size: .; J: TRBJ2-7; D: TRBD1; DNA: TGCGCCAGCAGCTTGGTCTCGGGACAGGTCTACGAGCAGTACTTC; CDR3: CASSLVSGQVYEQYF
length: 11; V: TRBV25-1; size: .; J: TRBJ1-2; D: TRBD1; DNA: TGTGCCAGCGGACAGGGCTATGGCTACACCTTC; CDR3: CASGQGYGYTF
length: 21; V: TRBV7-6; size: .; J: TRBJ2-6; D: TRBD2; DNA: TGTGCCAGCAGCTTAGAGAAGCGGGGTGAACGAGAACACTCTGGGGCCAACGTCCTGACTTTC; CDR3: CASSLEKRGEREHSGANVLTF
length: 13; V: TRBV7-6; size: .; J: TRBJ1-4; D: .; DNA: TGTGCCAGCAGACCAGGGTCGGGTGAAAAACTGTTTTTT; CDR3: CASRPGSGEKLFF
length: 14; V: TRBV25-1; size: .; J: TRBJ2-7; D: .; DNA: TGTGCCAGCAGTGTCAGGGGGGCCCTCTACGAGCAGTACTTC; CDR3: CASSVRGALYEQYF
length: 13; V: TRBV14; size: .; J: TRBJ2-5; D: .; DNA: TGTGCCAGCAGCCAAGATCTTCGAGAGACCCAGTACTTC; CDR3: CASSQDLRETQYF
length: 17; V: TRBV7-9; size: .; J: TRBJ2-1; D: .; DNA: TGTGCCAGCAGCCCCAGATTGAGGGCGAGCTCCTACAATGAGCAGTTCTTC; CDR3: CASSPRLRASSYNEQFF
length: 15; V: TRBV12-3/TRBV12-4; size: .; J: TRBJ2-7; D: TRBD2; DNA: TGTGCCAGCAGAGCCGGGACTAGCGTGGACTACGAGCAGTACTTC; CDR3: CASRAGTSVDYEQYF
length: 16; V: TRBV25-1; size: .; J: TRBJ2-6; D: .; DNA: TGTGCCAGCAGTGAATTTGGGGGATCTGGGGCCAACGTCCTGACTTTC; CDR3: CASSEFGGSGANVLTF
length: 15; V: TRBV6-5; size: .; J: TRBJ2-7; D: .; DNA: TGTGCCAGCAGTTACTCCGGGACAAGCCGGTCCGAGCAGTACTTC; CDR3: CASSYSGTSRSEQYF